The 21 T cell receptor beta chains below come from one sample, sequenced in a study of blood T cell repertoires in COVID-19. TCRdb keeps only in-frame clones here, not all; method: immunoSEQ multiplex PCR. This sample has about 150,000 clones, with 75% to 80% found just once. The sample was peripheral blood. These TCRs come from a man older than 75 with acute or convalescent COVID-19.

V gene TRBV7-9 combines with J gene TRBJ1-4; 11 nucleotides match TRBD1. V lost 5 bases and J lost 8; bases outside the gene matches: 4. Germline-derived CDR1 and CDR2 are SEHNR and FQNEAQ (reference sequence). The CDR3 runs 14 residues. CDR3 nucleotides: TGTGCCAGCAGCCCGGGACAGGGGGTCGAAAAACTGTTTTTT. It yields the protein CASSPGQGVEKLFF.

The CDR3 protein is CASSPPRLAGLAGELFF. The CDR3, as DNA: TGCGCCAGCAGCCCCCCCCGACTAGCGGGGTTGGCCGGGGAGCTGTTTTTT. V and J are TRBV4-3 and TRBJ2-2; the match to TRBD2 covers 11 bases. The germline V gene encodes CDR1 LGHNA and CDR2 YSLEER. With 4 bases clipped from V and 6 bases from J, the junction kept 10 bases outside the gene matches. The CDR3 is 17 amino acids.

V usage is TRBV28 and J usage is TRBJ2-7, with 7 bases identical to TRBD1. The V gene's germline CDR1 is MDHEN and CDR2 SYDVKM. The CDR3 loop spans 16 amino acids. Losses at the gene ends were 6 bases for V and 5 bases for J; bases not matched to a gene: 16. Written as DNA, the CDR3 is TGTGCCAGCAGCTTAGCGCGACAGGGCCCCGCCGACGAGCAGTACGTC. Translating gives CASSLARQGPADEQYV.

A remark on this clone: Other DNA sequences of this sample code for an identical CDR3. The V call is TRBV24-1, the J call TRBJ2-3; D perhaps matches TRBD1 (5 bases). Per the germline V gene, CDR1 is KGHDR and CDR2 is SFDVKD. This CDR3 contains 13 residues. Trimming took off 9 bases at V and 1 base at J, with 10 bases between the two ends. DNA for the CDR3: TGTGCCACCCAGCTGACAGGCACAGATACGCAGTATTTT. This encodes CATQLTGTDTQYF.

The rearrangement links TRBV30 to TRBJ1-3; 10 bases agree with TRBD1. Trimming removed 7 bases from V and 2 bases from J; junction bases left unmatched: 8. CDR1 GTSNPN and CDR2 SVGIG come from the germline V gene (reference sequence). This CDR3 is built from 15 residues. CDR3 protein: CASQRDRGTGNTIYF. In DNA form, the CDR3 reads TGTGCCTCTCAAAGGGACAGGGGTACTGGAAACACCATATATTTT.

The rearrangement links TRBV29-1 to TRBJ1-5, with 10 bases identical to TRBD1. Trimming took 7 bases from V and 2 from J; bases not matched to a gene: 11. Germline V gene sequence: CDR1 SQVTM, CDR2 ANQGSEA. This CDR3 region has 16 residues. The CDR3 bases are TGCAGCGCGGGGGAAACCGGGACAGGGGGCAATCAGCCCCAGCATTTT. This gives the protein CSAGETGTGGNQPQHF.

The chain has TRBV6-5 and TRBJ2-2, with D tentatively TRBD1 (5 bases). The CDR3 loop spans 13 amino acids. In germline, CDR1 is MNHEY, CDR2 SVGAGI. V lost 10 bases to trimming and J lost 1 base, with 10 bases between them. The CDR3 reads CAIADRNTGELFF. Here the CDR3 DNA reads TGTGCCATCGCCGACAGGAACACCGGGGAGCTGTTTTTT.

This clone has just a few counts. The rearrangement uses TRBV18 and TRBJ1-5, with TRBD1 matching over 8 bases. There are 16 residues in the CDR3. J lost 4 bases, V lost 3 bases, and 8 bases had no gene match. CDR1 KGHSH and CDR2 LQKENI come from the germline V gene. CDR3 in amino acids: CASSPSNRGKNQPQHF. CDR3 DNA: TGTGCCAGCTCACCCTCAAACAGGGGGAAAAATCAGCCCCAGCATTTT.

The chain combines TRBV27 with TRBJ1-1; 7 positions match TRBD1. The V and J ends lost 3 bases and 5 bases, in that order; junction bases with no gene match: 6. CDR1 and CDR2 (germline): MNHEY, SMNVEV (reference sequence). The CDR3 is 14 residues long. The CDR3, as DNA: TGTGCCAGCAGTTTTCTAGGGGGCCGAACTGAAGCTTTCTTT. Translation: CASSFLGGRTEAFF.

This chain connects TRBV11-3 to TRBJ2-1; D gene uncertain. V was pared by 1 base and J by 6 bases, with 7 bases between. This CDR3 comprises 13 residues. In germline, CDR1 is SGHNT, CDR2 YENEEA. Written as DNA, the CDR3 is TGTGCCAGCAGCTTAGGAGTAGCCAATGAGCAGTTCTTC. Protein: CASSLGVANEQFF.

V is TRBV7-3 and J is TRBJ1-2; D perhaps matches TRBD1 (6 bases). The V gene lost 0 bases and the J gene lost 6 bases, with 11 bases spanning the gap. CDR1 and CDR2 (germline): SGHTA, FQGTGA. The CDR3 loop spans 14 amino acids. CDR3 DNA sequence: TGTGCCAGCAGCTTAACTCCACAGGGCGATGGCTACACCTTC. Protein sequence: CASSLTPQGDGYTF. The full variable domain, completed using reference TRBV7-3 and TRBJ1-2, is GAGVSQTPSNKVTEKGKYVELRCDPISGHTALYWYRQSLGQGPEFLIYFQGTGAADDSGLPNDRFFAVRPEGSVSTLKIQRTERGDSAVYLCASSLTPQGDGYTFGSGTRLTVV.

The J gene is TRBJ1-4, the V gene TRBV5-1, with D possibly matching TRBD1 (6 bases). The CDR3 is 14 residues long. CDR1 and CDR2 (germline): SGHRS, YFSETQ. The V end lost 0 bases, the J end lost 5 bases, and 8 bases lay between the germline ends. DNA of the CDR3: TGCGCCAGCAGCTTGGACAGGGCCAATGAAAAACTGTTTTTT. It translates to CASSLDRANEKLFF.

This clone was observed a handful of times. J is TRBJ1-2 and V is TRBV19; TRBD1 agrees at 8 bases. Unmatched junction bases numbered 2, after V lost 3 bases and J lost 2 bases. The CDR3 is made up of 14 amino acids. Germline-derived CDR1 and CDR2 are LNHDA and SQIVND (reference sequence). The CDR3 nucleotides read TGTGCCAGTAGTATGAGACAGGGGAACTATGGCTACACCTTC. Amino acid sequence: CASSMRQGNYGYTF.

This clone has just a few counts. The J gene is TRBJ2-3, the V gene TRBV12-3 or TRBV12-4; D is unresolved. This CDR3 has 13 amino acids. V lost 1 base to trimming and J lost 3 bases, with 5 bases between them. CDR3 in DNA: TGTGCCAGCAGTTTAGACGGTACAGATACGCAGTATTTT. It yields the protein CASSLDGTDTQYF.

V gene TRBV4-1 combines with J gene TRBJ2-7, with TRBD2 identical over 9 bases. The trim removed 1 base at V and 0 bases at J, leaving 13 bases unmatched. CDR1 is MGHRA, CDR2 YSYEKL, per germline. This CDR3 has 19 residues. The CDR3 protein is CASSQGGPKAGGPSYEQYF. The DNA of the CDR3 is TGCGCCAGCAGCCAAGGGGGCCCCAAAGCGGGGGGCCCCTCCTACGAGCAGTACTTC.

By frequency in the sample, this clone is medium-sized (0.01 to 0.1%). This chain links TRBV11-1 with TRBJ1-2, with 7 bases aligning to TRBD1. Per the germline V gene, CDR1 is SGHAT and CDR2 is FQDESV (reference sequence). V trimming: 1 base; J trimming: 11 bases; junction bases outside the gene matches: 10. The CDR3 is made up of 14 amino acids. This CDR3 reads CASSLEGQRIGYTF. CDR3 coding DNA: TGTGCCAGCAGCTTAGAGGGACAGAGGATTGGTTACACCTTC. The full variable domain, completed using reference TRBV11-1 and TRBJ1-2, is EAEVAQSPRYKITEKSQAVAFWCDPISGHATLYWYRQILGQGPELLVQFQDESVVDDSQLPKDRFSAERLKGVDSTLKIQPAELGDSAMYLCASSLEGQRIGYTFGSGTRLTVV.

The chain has TRBV11-3 and TRBJ2-1; maybe TRBD1 (7 bases). Looked up from germline, CDR1 is SGHNT and CDR2 is YENEEA. This CDR3 is built from 16 residues. V dropped 5 bases and J dropped 8 bases, with 22 bases sitting between them. Written as DNA, the CDR3 is TGTGCCAGCAGCCCCGGGGGACAGCGTCCAGGCGATGAGCAGTTCTTC. Protein product: CASSPGGQRPGDEQFF.

The rearrangement joins TRBV5-8 to TRBJ1-2, with D unresolved. Germline V gene data show CDR1 as SGHTS and CDR2 as YDEGEE. This CDR3 has 15 amino acids. V lost 4 bases to trimming and J lost 9 bases, with 22 bases between them. The DNA of the CDR3 is TGTGCCAGCAGCCCCCGACGGGATGGGTTCCTTCGCTACACCTTC. Its translation is CASSPRRDGFLRYTF.

The rearrangement links TRBV7-9 to TRBJ2-7, with 7 bases matching TRBD1. The ends lost 5 bases at V and 0 bases at J; junction bases unmatched: 10. CDR1 is SEHNR, CDR2 FQNEAQ, per germline (reference sequence). This CDR3 has 16 residues. CDR3 amino acids: CASSNYRGRHSYEQYF. The CDR3 coding sequence is TGTGCCAGCAGCAACTACAGGGGACGGCACTCCTACGAGCAGTACTTC. The full variable domain, with the rest looked up from reference TRBV7-9 and TRBJ2-7, is DTGVSQNPRHKITKRGQNVTFRCDPISEHNRLYWYRQTLGQGPEFLTYFQNEAQLEKSRLLSDRFSAERPKGSFSTLEIQRTEQGDSAMYLCASSNYRGRHSYEQYFGPGTRLTVT.

V usage is TRBV5-1 and J usage is TRBJ1-6; D gene unclear. V was shortened by 0 bases and J by 6 bases, with 7 bases between the two germline ends. The CDR3 has 14 residues. In germline, CDR1 is SGHRS, CDR2 YFSETQ. The CDR3 loop is CASSLGSLNSPLHF. The CDR3 region has the DNA TGCGCCAGCAGCTTGGGGTCACTTAATTCACCCCTCCACTTT.

J is TRBJ2-5 and V is TRBV7-3, with 7 bases identical to TRBD1. The CDR3 spans 16 residues. V was pared by 2 bases and J by 5 bases, with 11 bases of the junction left unmatched. CDR1 is SGHTA, CDR2 FQGTGA, per germline. CDR3 in DNA: TGTGCCAGCAGCTTAGGGGCCGGGACAGTGGGTGAGACCCAGTACTTC. The encoded protein is CASSLGAGTVGETQYF.